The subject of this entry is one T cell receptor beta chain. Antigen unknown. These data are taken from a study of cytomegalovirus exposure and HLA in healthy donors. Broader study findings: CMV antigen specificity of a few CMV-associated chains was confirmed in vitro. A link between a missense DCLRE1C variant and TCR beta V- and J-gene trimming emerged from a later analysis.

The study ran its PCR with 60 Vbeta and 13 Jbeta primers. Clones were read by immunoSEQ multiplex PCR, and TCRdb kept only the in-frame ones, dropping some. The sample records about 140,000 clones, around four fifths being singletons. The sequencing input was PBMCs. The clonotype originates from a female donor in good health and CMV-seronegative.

CDR3 residues: CASSLIGGKSYEQYF. CDR3 coding DNA: TGTGCCAGCAGTTTAATCGGGGGGAAATCCTACGAGCAGTACTTC. The chain couples TRBV28 to TRBJ2-7; 7 bases are a match to TRBD2. The V and J ends lost 2 bases and 1 base, in that order; junction bases with no gene match: 5. Germline V gives CDR1 MDHEN, CDR2 SYDVKM. The CDR3 is 15 residues long.